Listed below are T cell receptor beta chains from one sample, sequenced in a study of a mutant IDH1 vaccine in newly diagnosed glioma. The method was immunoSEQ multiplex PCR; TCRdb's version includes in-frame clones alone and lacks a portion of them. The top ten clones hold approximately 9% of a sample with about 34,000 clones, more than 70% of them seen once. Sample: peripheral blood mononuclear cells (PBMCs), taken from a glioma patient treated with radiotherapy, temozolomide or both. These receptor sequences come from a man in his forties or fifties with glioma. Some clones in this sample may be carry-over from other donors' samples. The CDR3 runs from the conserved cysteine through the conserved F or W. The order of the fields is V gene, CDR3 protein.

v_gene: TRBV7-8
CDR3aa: CASSAFYLGANTEAFF

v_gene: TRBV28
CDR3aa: CASSLGPGGAFF

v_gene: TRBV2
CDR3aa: CASSLDRDYGYTF

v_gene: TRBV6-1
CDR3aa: CASEYGGLTGELFF

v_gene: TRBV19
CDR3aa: CASSIRPGELFF

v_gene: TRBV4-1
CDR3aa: CASSPGGQERQPQHF

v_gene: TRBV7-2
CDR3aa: CASSLSGTSTDTQYF

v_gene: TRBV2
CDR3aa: CASSQRGGLNYGYTF

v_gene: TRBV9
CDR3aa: CASSVELAGSTDTQYF

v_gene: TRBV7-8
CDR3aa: CASSLQGVGVYTQYF

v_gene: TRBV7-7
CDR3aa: CASSPSSTDTQYF

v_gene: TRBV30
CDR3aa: CAWKRGHWAANEKLFF

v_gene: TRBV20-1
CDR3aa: CSARDSYEQYF

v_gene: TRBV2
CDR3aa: CASIGSSGELFF

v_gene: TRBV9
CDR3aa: CASSVGQVGEQYF

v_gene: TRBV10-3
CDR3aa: CAISDRSSTDTQYF

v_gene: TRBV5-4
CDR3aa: CASSLVDRGPDTQYF

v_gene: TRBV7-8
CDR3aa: CASSRTSGGEQYF

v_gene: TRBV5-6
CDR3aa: CASSLVGSTGELFF

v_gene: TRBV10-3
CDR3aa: CAISEFGGSSDEQFF

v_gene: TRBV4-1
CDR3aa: CASSEFRTGRNYEQYF

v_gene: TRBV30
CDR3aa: CAWDVGGGYTF

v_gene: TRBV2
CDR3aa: CASSGSRSYNEQFF

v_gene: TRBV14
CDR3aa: CASSQEGGGTYEQYF

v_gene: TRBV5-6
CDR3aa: CASSIPQGARGYTF

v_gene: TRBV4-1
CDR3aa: CASSQEPHTSYGYTF

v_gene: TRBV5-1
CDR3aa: CASSLDHENAIYF

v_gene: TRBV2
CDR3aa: CASKLEHFDYGYTF

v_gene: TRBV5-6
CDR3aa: CASLSTGTTDNEQFF

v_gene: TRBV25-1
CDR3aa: CATRLSTDTQYF

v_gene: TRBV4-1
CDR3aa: CASSQGPFVRDTESQYF

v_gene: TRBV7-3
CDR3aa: CASSPDTHTEAFF

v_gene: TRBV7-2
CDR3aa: CASSLFPRGRVGETQYF

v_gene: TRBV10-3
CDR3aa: CAISEYEGSMNTEAFF

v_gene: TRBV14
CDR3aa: CASSQVGGTFFGYTF

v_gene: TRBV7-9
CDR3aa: CASSLFGWTGVTGELFF

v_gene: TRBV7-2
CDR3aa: CASSIGPAGYEQYF

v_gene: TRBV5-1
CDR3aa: CASSWDSSYEQYF

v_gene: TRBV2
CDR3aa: CAGRPGNSGNTIYF

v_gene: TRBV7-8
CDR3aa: CASSLRRDMTSPLHF

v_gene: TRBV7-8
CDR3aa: CASSLDAIVTEAFF

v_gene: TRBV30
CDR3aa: CASDREGSPLHF

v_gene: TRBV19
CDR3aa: CASSWGRGNTEAFF

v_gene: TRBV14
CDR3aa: CASRKSSENTGELFF

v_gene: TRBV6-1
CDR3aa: CASTYTGNQETQYF

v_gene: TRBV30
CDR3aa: CAWRGGTGETGELFF

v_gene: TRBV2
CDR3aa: CASTLSDRAPPQPQHF